This T cell receptor (beta chain) was obtained from a study of blood T cell repertoires in COVID-19. Turning to the study itself: Sample material is recorded as cDNA or gDNA derived from T cells, B-cell-depleted T cells, or PBMCs.

The trim removed 8 bases at V and 4 bases at J, leaving 13 bases unmatched. The CDR3 runs 15 residues. In germline, CDR1 is MNHEY, CDR2 SMNVEV (reference sequence). Some clones are missing from TCRdb's copy, which holds only in-frame ones; the method was immunoSEQ multiplex PCR. The sample includes 300,000 or so clones, roughly 90% of them seen just once. Clinical histories supplied by participants themselves formed the basis of cohort assignment. Among Cohort 3 donors, those recovered had two negative PCRs, clearance, or symptom resolution. The TCR sequence derives from a man between 60 and 75 years old who had recovered from COVID-19. The chain employs TRBV27 and TRBJ1-1; 7 bases are shared with TRBD1. Sample: PBMCs or T cells enriched from blood (not recorded which). DNA for the CDR3: TGTGCCAGCGGGGGGACAGCTCTGGTCGGCACTGAAGCTTTCTTT. Translating gives CASGGTALVGTEAFF.